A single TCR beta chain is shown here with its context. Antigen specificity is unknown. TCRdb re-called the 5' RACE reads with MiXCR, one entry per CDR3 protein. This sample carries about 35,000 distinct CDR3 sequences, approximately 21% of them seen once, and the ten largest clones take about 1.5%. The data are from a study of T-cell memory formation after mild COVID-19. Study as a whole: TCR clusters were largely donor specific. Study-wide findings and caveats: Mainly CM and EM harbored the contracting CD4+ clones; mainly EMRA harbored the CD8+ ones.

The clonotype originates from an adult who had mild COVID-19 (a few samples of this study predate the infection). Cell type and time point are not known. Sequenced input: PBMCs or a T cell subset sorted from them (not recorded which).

The CDR3 region is CARSRGQGNYEQYF. The DNA for the CDR3 is TGTGCCAGGTCGCGGGGACAGGGCAACTACGAGCAGTACTTC. V is TRBV7-6 and J is TRBJ2-7; 9 nucleotides match TRBD1. The germline V gene has CDR1 SGHVS and CDR2 FNYEAQ. The CDR3 extends over 14 amino acids. V lost 9 bases to trimming and J lost 3 bases; unmatched junction nucleotides: 9.